These 26 T cell receptor beta chains originate from one sample sequenced in a study of T cell clusters in autoimmune cytopenias. TRB amplification used approximately 0.25 ug of peripheral blood genomic DNA. One tube held mixed TRB-A and TRB-B primer pools for touch-down PCR. TCRdb reanalyzed the multiplex PCR reads and collapses them to one entry per CDR3 protein, without DNA. The sample yields about 7,400 distinct CDR3 sequences, of which the top ten take up 25% to 30%. Sequenced: peripheral blood. These receptors were taken from a human donor with an autoimmune cytopenia or autoimmune hepatitis (not recorded which).

The V gene is TRBV6-6, the J gene TRBJ2-1; lacking DNA, the TRBD2 call made by TCRdb goes unchecked. The CDR3 runs 15 residues. Germline CDR1 reads MNHNY; CDR2 reads SVGAGI (reference sequence). This CDR3 reads CASSVQGLTYNEQFF.

The chain uses TRBV18 and TRBJ2-2; the TCRdb call, TRBD1, lacks DNA for checking. CDR3 size: 16 residues. Germline V gene data show CDR1 as KGHSH and CDR2 as LQKENI. The CDR3 reads CASSPSRETNTGELFF.

The chain uses TRBV10-3 and TRBJ1-5; lacking DNA, the TRBD1 call made by TCRdb goes unchecked. In germline, CDR1 is ENHRY, CDR2 SYGVKD. CDR3 length equals 14 residues. CDR3 amino acids: CAISRDSSNQPQHF.

This sequence joins TRBV10-1 and TRBJ2-3; TCRdb designates TRBD2, a call that cannot be tested without DNA. The length of the CDR3 is 16 residues. Germline-derived CDR1 and CDR2 are WNHNN and SYGVQD (reference sequence). The CDR3 loop reads CASSEARTSGSYTQYF.

The chain links TRBV6-1 to TRBJ1-5; there is no DNA to check the TCRdb D call of TRBD1. Per the germline V gene, CDR1 is MNHNS and CDR2 is SASEGT. The CDR3 is 15 amino acids. CDR3 loop: CASSGRTGGGQPQHF.

The V call is TRBV6-6, the J call TRBJ1-1; TCRdb names TRBD1, which stays unverified in the absence of DNA. Looked up from germline, CDR1 is MNHNY and CDR2 is SVGAGI (reference sequence). The CDR3 has 14 amino acids. The CDR3 sequence: CASTPHQENTEAFF.

The chain couples TRBV11-2 to TRBJ1-1. CDR1 is SGHAT, CDR2 FQNNGV, per germline. This CDR3 spans 15 amino acids. The CDR3 sequence: CASSLMEGMSTEAFF.

The chain has TRBV6-1 and TRBJ2-2; as DNA is missing, the TRBD1 call by TCRdb cannot be tested. The CDR3 totals 15 residues. Germline assignment: CDR1 MNHNS and CDR2 SASEGT. The CDR3 spells CASTRDAASTGELFF.

This clonotype is called medium-sized (0.01 to 0.1%) based on its frequency. The V and J genes are TRBV7-9 and TRBJ2-6; TCRdb's assignment of TRBD1 cannot be checked, as there is no DNA. The germline gives CDR1 SEHNR, CDR2 FQNEAQ (reference sequence). The CDR3 runs 17 residues. CDR3 sequence: CASSFSSPTSGANVLTF. The whole variable domain, remainder taken from reference TRBV7-9 and TRBJ2-6, is DTGVSQNPRHKITKRGQNVTFRCDPISEHNRLYWYRQTLGQGPEFLTYFQNEAQLEKSRLLSDRFSAERPKGSFSTLEIQRTEQGDSAMYLCASSFSSPTSGANVLTFGAGSRLTVL.

The CDR3 loop is CASSPGLPYEQYF. The chain has TRBV4-1 and TRBJ2-7; TCRdb selects TRBD2, and the lack of DNA leaves this call unchecked. Germline V gives CDR1 MGHRA, CDR2 YSYEKL. CDR3 length: 13 amino acids.

This clonotype is deemed medium-sized by its frequency. The chain links TRBV20-1 to TRBJ2-7; with no DNA, the TCRdb D assignment of TRBD1 cannot be verified. Germline CDR1 DFQATT, CDR2 SNEGSKA (reference sequence). This CDR3 has 14 residues. The CDR3 spells CSARDNRGVYEQYF.

The rearrangement uses TRBV27 and TRBJ1-1; TCRdb returns TRBD1, unconfirmable since there is no DNA. This CDR3 region has 16 residues. CDR1 and CDR2 (germline): MNHEY, SMNVEV (reference sequence). The CDR3 region is CASSPHDRGGNTEAFF.

CDR3 amino acids: CASSAEGGSYNEQFF. The chain joins TRBV9 to TRBJ2-1. CDR1 is SGDLS, CDR2 YYNGEE, per germline. This CDR3 region has 15 residues. The entire variable domain, with the rest obtained from reference TRBV9 and TRBJ2-1, is as follows: DSGVTQTPKHLITATGQRVTLRCSPRSGDLSVYWYQQSLDQGLQFLIQYYNGEERAKGNILERFSAQQFPDLHSELNLSSLELGDSALYFCASSAEGGSYNEQFFGPGTRLTVL.

V usage is TRBV7-2 and J usage is TRBJ2-1; the D call from TCRdb, TRBD2, cannot be confirmed without DNA. The CDR3 consists of 16 residues. Germline CDR1 reads SGHTA; CDR2 reads FQGNSA. CDR3 sequence reads: CASSFPLAGGPQEQFF.

The chain links TRBV7-2 to TRBJ2-7; lacking DNA, the TRBD2 call made by TCRdb goes unchecked. The CDR3 consists of 13 residues. In germline, CDR1 is SGHTA, CDR2 FQGNSA. The CDR3: CASSLGAFYEQYF.

This clonotype registers large by frequency. The J gene is TRBJ1-2, the V gene TRBV29-1; as DNA is missing, the TRBD1 call by TCRdb cannot be tested. This CDR3 spans 13 amino acids. Germline V gene sequence: CDR1 SQVTM, CDR2 ANQGSEA. CDR3: CSVERGLGYGYTF.

This clonotype is called medium-sized based on its frequency. The genes are TRBV30 and TRBJ2-5; TCRdb designates TRBD2, a call that cannot be tested without DNA. Germline V gives CDR1 GTSNPN, CDR2 SVGIG (reference sequence). This CDR3 spans 13 amino acids. This chain's CDR3 is CAWSVGRAETQYF. The complete variable domain, with remaining parts taken from reference TRBV30 and TRBJ2-5, reads SQTIHQWPATLVQPVGSPLSLECTVEGTSNPNLYWYRQAAGRGLQLLFYSVGIGQISSEVPQNLSASRPQDRQFILSSKKLLLSDSGFYLCAWSVGRAETQYFGPGTRLLVL.

This sequence joins TRBV27 and TRBJ2-7; TCRdb proposes TRBD1, but this gene call is untestable without DNA. Germline V gives CDR1 MNHEY, CDR2 SMNVEV (reference sequence). The CDR3 has 15 amino acids. This CDR3 is CASSPGTGGSGEQYF.

This chain joins TRBV10-3 and TRBJ1-5. The CDR3 loop spans 12 amino acids. The germline CDR1 and CDR2 sequences are ENHRY and SYGVKD. The CDR3 sequence is CAIRDSNQPQHF.

The gene calls are TRBV12-3 or TRBV12-4 and TRBJ1-6. The CDR3 runs to 14 residues. The CDR3 sequence: CASSFTRTDSPLHF.

The chain carries TRBV19 and TRBJ2-7; TCRdb outputs TRBD1, but without DNA this stays unchecked. The CDR3 totals 14 residues. Per the germline V gene, CDR1 is LNHDA and CDR2 is SQIVND (reference sequence). CDR3: CASSLLPGPYEQYF.

This chain uses TRBV20-1 with TRBJ1-4; TCRdb's assignment of TRBD1 cannot be checked, as there is no DNA. The CDR3 loop spans 15 amino acids. CDR1 and CDR2 from the germline V gene are DFQATT and SNEGSKA (reference sequence). The chain's CDR3 is CSARVGAAANEKLFF.

The V and J genes are TRBV2 and TRBJ1-1. CDR1 is SNHLY and CDR2 is FYNNEI in the germline V gene. The length of the CDR3 is 15 residues. This chain's CDR3 is CASSEASRRDTEAFF.

The chain couples TRBV12-5 to TRBJ1-1. This CDR3 is 15 amino acids long. From germline, CDR1 is LGHNT and CDR2 FRNRAP. CDR3 region: CASGLVTGRNTEAFF.

Measured by frequency, this clonotype is medium-sized. This chain joins TRBV27 and TRBJ1-2; TCRdb gives TRBD1 as the D gene, but with no DNA this cannot be confirmed. Germline CDR1 MNHEY, CDR2 SMNVEV (reference sequence). CDR3 length: 14 residues. CDR3 protein: CASRPQTGGRGYTF.

The rearrangement joins TRBV24-1 to TRBJ2-5. CDR3 length equals 17 residues. Germline CDR1 reads KGHDR; CDR2 reads SFDVKD. This CDR3 reads CATSDLRRRNILETQYF.